The 24 T cell receptor beta chains listed next were all sequenced from one sample in a study of Tregs in tolerant kidney transplant recipients. Here immunoSEQ multiplex PCR was the method, and the copy in TCRdb shows in-frame clones only, minus some. There are around 120,000 clones in the sample; 92% occur only once, and around 0.6% lies in the top ten. The sample comprised CD4+ T cells from blood. These receptors were obtained from a human donor in good health.

This sequence joins TRBV6-6 and TRBJ1-1; 8 bases are shared with TRBD1. The V gene end was trimmed by 5 bases and the J gene end by 5 bases; junction bases not matched to a gene: 13. Germline V gene data show CDR1 as MNHNY and CDR2 as SVGAGI (reference sequence). The CDR3 covers 16 residues. The CDR3 here is CASSLQGAIGRTEAFF. In DNA form, the CDR3 reads TGTGCCAGCAGTCTTCAGGGGGCGATCGGTCGGACTGAAGCTTTCTTT.

This clone was picked up one time. The V gene is TRBV7-2, the J gene TRBJ2-1; 9 bases match TRBD2. CDR3 size: 16 residues. Germline V lookup: CDR1 SGHTA, CDR2 FQGNSA. J was trimmed by 3 bases and V by 0 bases; bases with no gene match: 3. The CDR3 reads CASSLAAAGGYNEQFF. The CDR3 DNA is TGTGCCAGCAGCTTAGCGGCAGCGGGGGGCTACAATGAGCAGTTCTTC.

V and J are TRBV2 and TRBJ1-5; 8 bases fit TRBD1. Germline lookup yields CDR1 SNHLY and CDR2 FYNNEI. The CDR3 length is 14 residues. Trimming removed 8 bases from V and 6 bases from J; junction bases left unmatched: 9. The CDR3 here is CASLQGEVGQPQHF. DNA of the CDR3: TGTGCCAGCTTACAGGGGGAGGTTGGTCAGCCCCAGCATTTT.

V gene TRBV5-1 combines with J gene TRBJ2-1; 8 bases agree with TRBD1. CDR3 length: 13 residues. Germline V gene lookup returns CDR1 SGHRS and CDR2 YFSETQ. Losses at the gene ends were 5 bases for V and 6 bases for J; bases not matched to a gene: 4. In nucleotides, the CDR3 is TGCGCCAGCAGTTGGACAGGGTCCAATGAGCAGTTCTTC. Protein product: CASSWTGSNEQFF.

The chain links TRBV19 to TRBJ2-2, with TRBD1 as a possible D gene (5 bases). The CDR3 length is 14 residues. Trimming removed 4 bases at V and 5 bases at J, with 11 bases between. The germline gives CDR1 LNHDA, CDR2 SQIVND (reference sequence). The CDR3 is CASSKAGQTGELFF. In DNA form, the CDR3 reads TGTGCCAGTAGTAAAGCAGGGCAGACCGGGGAGCTGTTTTTT. The variable domain in full, completed from reference TRBV19 and TRBJ2-2, reads DGGITQSPKYLFRKEGQNVTLSCEQNLNHDAMYWYRQDPGQGLRLIYYSQIVNDFQKGDIAEGYSVSREKKESFPLTVTSAQKNPTAFYLCASSKAGQTGELFFGEGSRLTVL.

The chain is built from TRBV6-5 and TRBJ2-7; perhaps TRBD2 as D (6 bases). Germline assignment: CDR1 MNHEY and CDR2 SVGAGI. This CDR3 has 15 amino acids. Trimming took off 3 bases at V and 2 bases at J, with 14 bases between the two ends. CDR3 region: CASSYDRQRAYEQYF. The CDR3 region has the DNA TGTGCCAGCAGTTATGATCGACAGCGGGCCTACGAGCAGTACTTC.

The genes are TRBV7-7 and TRBJ2-5, with TRBD1 matching 7 bases. The CDR3 sequence is 13 residues long. Germline-derived CDR1 and CDR2 are SSHAT and FNYEAQ (reference sequence). The trim removed 4 bases at V and 1 base at J, leaving 0 bases unmatched. The CDR3 here is CASSWTGQETQYF. Written as DNA, the CDR3 is TGTGCCAGCAGCTGGACAGGCCAAGAGACCCAGTACTTC.

For the CDR3, the DNA is TGTGCCAGTAGTGCGACGGACAGGACAAATTCACCCCTCCACTTT. Encoded protein: CASSATDRTNSPLHF. V gene TRBV19 combines with J gene TRBJ1-6, with 7 bases matching TRBD1. The CDR3 runs to 15 residues. CDR1 is LNHDA, CDR2 SQIVND, per germline (reference sequence). V was clipped by 5 bases and J by 7 bases; unmatched bases: 8.

The chain employs TRBV10-3 and TRBJ1-1; D remains unclear. The CDR3 has 12 amino acids. The germline V gene has CDR1 ENHRY and CDR2 SYGVKD. Between the trimmed V and J ends, which lost 6 bases and 5 bases, there was a span of 10 bases. The CDR3 DNA follows: TGTGCCATCAGGGATGACGGAACTGAAGCTTTCTTT. It yields the protein CAIRDDGTEAFF.

The chain recombines TRBV5-1 with TRBJ2-7; 9 nucleotides align to TRBD1. Germline V CDR1 and CDR2: SGHRS, YFSETQ. The CDR3 has 15 residues. With 2 bases clipped from V and 2 bases from J, the junction kept 5 bases outside the gene matches. The DNA for the CDR3 is TGCGCCAGCAGCTTAGGGACAGGGCGGGCCTACGAGCAGTACTTC. Translating gives CASSLGTGRAYEQYF.

The chain has TRBV25-1 and TRBJ2-4, with D uncertain. Trimming removed 11 bases from V and 2 bases from J, with 13 bases in between. Germline lookup yields CDR1 MGHDK and CDR2 SYGVNS. CDR3 length: 13 amino acids. In DNA form, the CDR3 reads TGTGCCCCCAGATATGAACCCAAAAACATTCAGTACTTC. Translated, it gives CAPRYEPKNIQYF.

The genes are TRBV7-8 and TRBJ1-1, with D possibly matching TRBD1 (5 bases). The CDR3 extends over 15 amino acids. The germline V gene encodes CDR1 SGHVS and CDR2 FQNEAQ. V gave up 0 bases and J gave up 4 bases, with 12 bases separating them. The CDR3 protein is CASSLADSGVTEAFF. The CDR3 DNA follows: TGTGCCAGCAGCTTAGCTGACAGTGGTGTCACTGAAGCTTTCTTT.

This chain joins TRBV5-1 and TRBJ2-1; D is perhaps TRBD2 (6 bases). The length of the CDR3 is 14 residues. The ends were cut back, 4 bases at V and 3 bases at J, with 11 bases in the middle. Germline values: CDR1 SGHRS, CDR2 YFSETQ. DNA of the CDR3: TGCGCCAGCAGCCAAGTGCGGGACTACAATGAGCAGTTCTTC. Its translation is CASSQVRDYNEQFF.

The chain carries TRBV11-2 and TRBJ2-2, with D possibly matching TRBD2 (5 bases). V was pared by 3 bases and J by 5 bases, with 16 bases between. This CDR3 comprises 16 residues. Germline V gene lookup returns CDR1 SGHAT and CDR2 FQNNGV. For the CDR3, the DNA is TGTGCCAGCAGCTTCTATGGTTACGGGGAAACCGGGGAGCTGTTTTTT. Protein product: CASSFYGYGETGELFF.

The chain has TRBV5-1 and TRBJ2-5; D gene uncertain. V lost 2 bases and J 4 bases, leaving 12 bases between the germline ends. Looked up from germline, CDR1 is SGHRS and CDR2 is YFSETQ. The CDR3 covers 14 residues. DNA for the CDR3: TGCGCCAGCAGCTTAGTGGGTCGAGGAGAGACCCAGTACTTC. Protein: CASSLVGRGETQYF. The whole variable domain, filled in from reference TRBV5-1 and TRBJ2-5, reads KAGVTQTPRYLIKTRGQQVTLSCSPISGHRSVSWYQQTPGQGLQFLFEYFSETQRNKGNFPGRFSGRQFSNSRSEMNVSTLELGDSALYLCASSLVGRGETQYFGPGTRLLVL.

This chain connects TRBV18 to TRBJ1-1; weak D call: TRBD1 (6 bases). V shed 0 bases and J shed 3 bases, with 11 bases lying between them. The CDR3 extends over 15 amino acids. Germline V gene data show CDR1 as KGHSH and CDR2 as LQKENI. DNA of the CDR3: TGTGCCAGCTCACCACCGGGGCAGGGGTACACTGAAGCTTTCTTT. Protein: CASSPPGQGYTEAFF.

The chain combines TRBV27 with TRBJ1-1, with a weak D call TRBD1 (5 bases). The V gene's germline CDR1 is MNHEY and CDR2 SMNVEV (reference sequence). V dropped 8 bases and J dropped 2 bases, with 12 bases sitting between them. The CDR3 runs 13 residues. For the CDR3, the DNA is TGTGCCAGCGGGGAGGGGCCTAACACTGAAGCTTTCTTT. This sequence encodes CASGEGPNTEAFF.

This chain links TRBV5-1 with TRBJ2-7, with 8 bases that match TRBD1. V lost 4 bases and J lost 3; bases outside the gene matches: 9. Germline CDR1 and CDR2: SGHRS and YFSETQ. This CDR3 is built from 15 residues. The DNA of the CDR3 is TGCGCCAGCAGCCCCGGGACAGGAAAACTCTACGAGCAGTACTTC. Amino acids: CASSPGTGKLYEQYF.

The rearrangement uses TRBV30 and TRBJ2-5, with 7 bases matching TRBD2. This CDR3 is built from 15 residues. J lost 7 bases, V lost 1 base, and 12 bases had no gene match. CDR1 and CDR2 from the germline V gene are GTSNPN and SVGIG (reference sequence). CDR3 sequence (DNA): TGTGCCTGGAGTGCCCCCGGACTAGAGATTGCGACCCAGTACTTC. It specifies CAWSAPGLEIATQYF.

V gene TRBV25-1 combines with J gene TRBJ2-7, with 9 bases matching TRBD1. Germline CDR1 MGHDK, CDR2 SYGVNS. The V segment lost 4 bases and the J segment 0 bases; nucleotides outside the gene matches: 4. The CDR3 is 15 residues long. CDR3 sequence reads: CASSVGTGPSYEQYF. CDR3 DNA sequence: TGTGCCAGCAGTGTCGGGACAGGGCCCTCCTACGAGCAGTACTTC.

The chain recombines TRBV7-6 with TRBJ2-1; 8 bases match TRBD2. Per germline, CDR1 SGHVS and CDR2 FNYEAQ. V shed 2 bases, J shed 6 bases, and the junction held 6 bases outside the gene matches. The CDR3 is made up of 15 amino acids. The CDR3 nucleotides are TGTGCCAGCAGCTTAAACGGGGGGGCCTCCAATGAGCAGTTCTTC. It yields the protein CASSLNGGASNEQFF.

The chain carries TRBV18 and TRBJ1-5; 8 bases match TRBD1. The CDR3 is made up of 17 amino acids. The trim removed 1 base at V and 4 bases at J, leaving 9 bases unmatched. Germline assignment: CDR1 KGHSH and CDR2 LQKENI. CDR3 DNA: TGTGCCAGCTCACCACTTTCCCCAGGACAGGGAAATCAGCCCCAGCATTTT. Amino acids: CASSPLSPGQGNQPQHF.

The V gene is TRBV7-2, the J gene TRBJ2-2; 14 bases fit TRBD2. J was trimmed by 4 bases and V by 5 bases; bases with no gene match: 3. Per the germline V gene, CDR1 is SGHTA and CDR2 is FQGNSA. The CDR3 runs 16 residues. CDR3 bases: TGTGCCAGCAGCAATGGACTAGCGGGGGGCACCGGGGAGCTGTTTTTT. Translated: CASSNGLAGGTGELFF.

V usage is TRBV6-4 and J usage is TRBJ2-2; the D is unclear. V lost 2 bases and J lost 7, with 8 bases in between. The CDR3 extends over 13 amino acids. Germline CDR1 and CDR2: MRHNA and SNTAGT. CDR3 protein: CASSDEGIGELFF. The DNA of the CDR3 is TGTGCCAGCAGTGACGAAGGGATCGGGGAGCTGTTTTTT.